This T cell receptor (beta chain) was identified during a study of neurological immune-mediated disorders. Study outcomes and limitations: None of the CDR3 amino acid sequences of expanded clones recurred across subjects, suggesting private repertoires in all groups. Patients with HTLV-1-associated myelopathy had the highest level of TCR clonal expansion, whereas patients with multiple sclerosis had the lowest level, falling beneath the level found in healthy controls.

This CDR3 is 17 amino acids long. The germline V and J ends were trimmed by 2 bases and 0 bases, with 11 bases remaining between them. CDR1 is MRHNA and CDR2 is SNTAGT in the germline V gene. Sorted libraries drew on approximately 980,000 CD4+ or CD8+ T cells. This clonotype was recorded at least ten times. Its cognate antigen is unknown. The yield of each sequencing run was over 190 million TCR-beta sequences from 15-18 subjects. TCRdb reanalysed the 5' RACE reads using MiXCR and keeps one entry per CDR3 protein. The sample records thousands of distinct CDR3 sequences, 23% being singletons. The chain couples TRBV6-4 to TRBJ2-6, with D perhaps TRBD1 or TRBD2 (5 bases each). The specimen sequenced was CD8+ T cells from blood. This TCR was recovered from a woman in her sixties or seventies with HTLV-1-associated myelopathy (HAM/TSP). CDR3 DNA: TGTGCCAGCAGTGACGGGGGATCGGCCTCTGGGGCCAACGTCCTGACTTTC. Amino acids: CASSDGGSASGANVLTF.